These T cell receptor beta chains were read from a single sample in a study of blood T cells in healthy people across ages. A single record per CDR3 protein comes from TCRdb applying MiXCR to the 5' RACE reads. The sample gives more than 1,400,000 distinct CDR3 sequences, roughly 45% of which show up once; roughly 7.9% is in the top ten. Sequenced: blood. Source of these receptors: a woman aged 18-29 years in good health. CDR3s include the opening cysteine and the closing phenylalanine or tryptophan. D genes are given only for firm matches. Clone size is stated in some rows and not others, as once, few, many or a class when expanded.

D: NA; V: TRBV7-2; size: many; J: TRBJ1-5; CDR3: CASSPRGGGNQPQHF; DNA: TGTGCCAGCAGCCCCCGAGGGGGGGGAAATCAGCCCCAGCATTTT
D: NA; V: TRBV18; size: NA; J: TRBJ1-6; CDR3: CASSLFDGNSPLHF; DNA: TGTGCCAGCTCGCTCTTCGACGGGAATTCACCCCTCCACTTT
D: NA; V: TRBV6-1; size: NA; J: TRBJ1-1; CDR3: CASSTGWRGEAFF; DNA: TGTGCCAGCAGTACAGGGTGGAGGGGAGAAGCTTTCTTT
D: NA; V: TRBV29-1; size: few; J: TRBJ2-1; CDR3: CSVRESNEQFF; DNA: TGCAGCGTGCGTGAATCCAATGAGCAGTTCTTC
D: NA; V: TRBV11-2; size: few; J: TRBJ2-7; CDR3: CASRPKWAGRSSGTYEQYF; DNA: TGTGCCAGCAGACCCAAGTGGGCCGGACGTTCGTCGGGCACCTACGAGCAGTACTTC
D: NA; V: TRBV3-1; size: NA; J: TRBJ1-4; CDR3: CASSHLDRVGDEKLFF; DNA: TGTGCCAGCAGCCACCTAGATAGGGTTGGGGATGAAAAACTGTTTTTT
D: NA; V: TRBV10-3; size: few; J: TRBJ1-5; CDR3: CAISESGGSSNQPQHF; DNA: TGTGCCATCAGTGAGTCCGGGGGCTCAAGCAATCAGCCCCAGCATTTT
D: TRBD1; V: TRBV12-3/TRBV12-4; size: NA; J: TRBJ2-7; CDR3: CASSDRGVRYEQYF; DNA: TGTGCCAGCAGTGACAGGGGGGTTCGCTACGAGCAGTACTTC
D: TRBD2; V: TRBV10-3; size: few; J: TRBJ2-3; CDR3: CAISGGTTSRTDTQYF; DNA: TGTGCCATCAGTGGAGGGACTACATCACGCACAGATACGCAGTATTTT
D: TRBD1; V: TRBV6-1; size: NA; J: TRBJ2-6; CDR3: CASSGQGLSGTNVLTF; DNA: TGTGCCAGCAGTGGACAGGGGCTCTCTGGGACCAACGTCCTGACTTTC
D: TRBD1; V: TRBV6-1; size: NA; J: TRBJ1-2; CDR3: CASAAGTGYGYTF; DNA: TGTGCCAGCGCCGCCGGGACAGGCTATGGCTACACCTTC
D: NA; V: TRBV28; size: few; J: TRBJ1-2; CDR3: CASSLWEDSQGYGYTF; DNA: TGTGCCAGCAGTTTATGGGAAGACAGCCAGGGCTATGGCTACACCTTC
D: TRBD1; V: TRBV5-1; size: few; J: TRBJ1-1; CDR3: CASSGGQGSTEAFF; DNA: TGCGCCAGCAGCGGCGGACAGGGAAGCACTGAAGCTTTCTTT
D: NA; V: TRBV13; size: NA; J: TRBJ2-1; CDR3: CASSLRRRGGNEQFF; DNA: TGTGCCAGCAGCTTAAGGCGTAGGGGAGGCAATGAGCAGTTCTTC
D: NA; V: TRBV10-3; size: NA; J: TRBJ1-1; CDR3: CAISTDGRTEAFF; DNA: TGTGCCATCAGTACGGACGGGAGGACTGAAGCTTTCTTT
D: NA; V: TRBV6-6; size: few; J: TRBJ1-6; CDR3: CASSYFTGNSPLHF; DNA: TGTGCCAGCAGTTACTTTACCGGGAATTCACCCCTCCACTTT
D: NA; V: TRBV11-2; size: NA; J: TRBJ2-3; CDR3: CASSLVGGAVTDTQYF; DNA: TGTGCCAGCAGCTTAGTTGGGGGAGCGGTTACAGATACGCAGTATTTT
D: NA; V: TRBV5-1; size: NA; J: TRBJ1-1; CDR3: CASSLEGGGYTEAFF; DNA: TGCGCCAGCAGCTTGGAAGGTGGGGGATATACTGAAGCTTTCTTT
D: NA; V: TRBV7-8; size: NA; J: TRBJ1-5; CDR3: CACSLDRGREPQHF; DNA: TGTGCCTGCAGCTTAGATAGGGGCCGTGAACCCCAGCATTTT
D: NA; V: TRBV5-1; size: NA; J: TRBJ2-4; CDR3: CASSLAGPGAKNIQYF; DNA: TGCGCCAGCAGCTTGGCGGGGCCAGGGGCCAAAAACATTCAGTACTTC
D: TRBD2; V: TRBV7-9; size: many; J: TRBJ2-1; CDR3: CASSAGTSEYNEQFF; DNA: TGTGCCAGCAGCGCCGGGACTAGCGAATACAATGAGCAGTTCTTC
D: TRBD2; V: TRBV12-3/TRBV12-4; size: NA; J: TRBJ2-3; CDR3: CASRWGRADTQYF; DNA: TGTGCCAGCAGGTGGGGGAGGGCAGATACGCAGTATTTT
D: NA; V: TRBV4-2; size: few; J: TRBJ2-7; CDR3: CASSQAGSSLYEQYF; DNA: TGTGCCAGCAGCCAGGCCGGGAGCTCCCTCTACGAGCAGTACTTC
D: TRBD1; V: TRBV2; size: NA; J: TRBJ1-1; CDR3: CASTRTGDTEAFF; DNA: TGTGCCAGCACCCGGACAGGGGACACTGAAGCTTTCTTT
D: NA; V: TRBV7-9; size: NA; J: TRBJ1-6; CDR3: CASSPGTGSPLHF; DNA: TGTGCCAGCAGCCCGGGGACTGGCTCACCCCTCCACTTT
D: NA; V: TRBV24-1; size: NA; J: TRBJ2-5; CDR3: CATSGAGGVQETQYF; DNA: TGTGCCACCAGTGGGGCAGGAGGTGTCCAAGAGACCCAGTACTTC
D: NA; V: TRBV3-1; size: NA; J: TRBJ2-7; CDR3: CASSQATQLPSSYNEQYF; DNA: TGTGCCAGCAGCCAAGCAACTCAACTACCGAGCTCCTACAATGAGCAGTACTTC
D: TRBD2; V: TRBV20-1; size: NA; J: TRBJ2-4; CDR3: CSAGPSGPKNIQYF; DNA: TGCAGTGCAGGCCCTAGCGGACCGAAAAACATTCAGTACTTC
D: TRBD2; V: TRBV7-2; size: NA; J: TRBJ2-3; CDR3: CASSFAGTSGGGDTQYF; DNA: TGTGCCAGCAGCTTCGCCGGGACTAGCGGGGGAGGTGATACGCAGTATTTT
D: TRBD1; V: TRBV29-1; size: NA; J: TRBJ2-5; CDR3: CSVDRSGTGAENQETQYF; DNA: TGCAGCGTTGACCGTTCCGGGACAGGGGCAGAGAACCAAGAGACCCAGTACTTC
D: NA; V: TRBV20-1; size: NA; J: TRBJ2-5; CDR3: CSTHQVETQYF; DNA: TGCAGCACCCACCAAGTGGAGACCCAGTACTTC
D: TRBD2; V: TRBV12-3/TRBV12-4; size: NA; J: TRBJ2-7; CDR3: CASSLGTSGRVPGLDEQYF; DNA: TGTGCCAGCAGTTTAGGGACTAGCGGGAGGGTTCCCGGGCTGGATGAGCAGTACTTC
D: TRBD1; V: TRBV12-3/TRBV12-4; size: NA; J: TRBJ1-2; CDR3: CASSSRQGAGGYTF; DNA: TGTGCCAGCAGTTCCCGACAGGGGGCAGGTGGCTACACCTTC
D: NA; V: TRBV5-1; size: NA; J: TRBJ2-7; CDR3: CASSLRGGVDEQYF; DNA: TGCGCCAGCAGCTTGAGAGGAGGGGTAGACGAGCAGTACTTC
D: NA; V: TRBV10-3; size: NA; J: TRBJ1-2; CDR3: CAISETGYGYTF; DNA: TGTGCCATCAGTGAGACCGGTTATGGCTACACCTTC
D: TRBD2; V: TRBV7-2; size: NA; J: TRBJ2-1; CDR3: CASSRLASDEQFF; DNA: TGTGCCAGCAGTAGACTAGCTTCCGATGAGCAGTTCTTC
D: NA; V: TRBV3-1; size: NA; J: TRBJ2-3; CDR3: CASSQVTTDTQYF; DNA: TGTGCCAGCAGCCAAGTTACCACAGATACGCAGTATTTT
D: NA; V: TRBV5-5; size: NA; J: TRBJ1-2; CDR3: CASSLDRFYGYTF; DNA: TGTGCCAGCAGCTTGGACAGATTCTATGGCTACACCTTC
D: TRBD1; V: TRBV4-1; size: once; J: TRBJ1-4; CDR3: CASNQDRGQGLGKLFF; DNA: TGCGCCAGCAACCAAGACAGGGGACAGGGCCTAGGAAAACTGTTTTTT
D: NA; V: TRBV20-1; size: NA; J: TRBJ2-1; CDR3: CSARDLHNEQFF; DNA: TGCAGTGCTAGAGACCTCCACAATGAGCAGTTCTTC
D: TRBD1; V: TRBV4-1; size: few; J: TRBJ1-1; CDR3: CASSRVGQGGYSTEAFF; DNA: TGCGCCAGCAGCCGTGTGGGACAGGGGGGATATAGCACTGAAGCTTTCTTT
D: TRBD2; V: TRBV2; size: NA; J: TRBJ2-3; CDR3: CASSQETSGGIETQYF; DNA: TGTGCCAGCAGCCAAGAGACTAGCGGGGGAATAGAAACGCAGTATTTT